Below are 18 T cell receptor beta chains sequenced from a single sample in a study of shared clonotypes between healthy human individuals. The table came from immunoSEQ multiplex PCR; TCRdb's copy has only in-frame clones and leaves some out. The sample records over 2 million clones, around 90% being singletons. The sequenced sample was naive CD4+ T cells from PBMCs. Regarding subset: CD45RA+ positively selected. The receptors stem from a man younger than 35 in good health. Some clones in this sample may be carry-over from other donors' samples.

This clone was counted once. The rearrangement uses TRBV5-1 and TRBJ1-1, with D uncertain. Germline-derived CDR1 and CDR2 are SGHRS and YFSETQ. The CDR3 sequence is 14 residues long. Trimming shortened V by 4 bases and J by 1 base, and 11 bases separated the two germline ends. The CDR3 coding sequence is TGCGCCAGCAGCCGAATGCAGGCGAACACTGAAGCTTTCTTT. Its protein product is CASSRMQANTEAFF.

This rearrangement joins TRBV18 to TRBJ2-1, with unresolved D. V shed 6 bases and J shed 4 bases, with 7 bases lying between them. There are 12 residues in the CDR3. Germline CDR1 KGHSH, CDR2 LQKENI. In DNA form, the CDR3 reads TGTGCCAGCTCGGCCAGTTACAATGAGCAGTTCTTC. This translates into CASSASYNEQFF. The full variable domain, in which reference TRBV18 and TRBJ2-1 provide the parts outside the CDR3, is NAGVMQNPRHLVRRRGQEARLRCSPMKGHSHVYWYRQLPEEGLKFMVYLQKENIIDESGMPKERFSAEFPKEGPSILRIQQVVRGDSAAYFCASSASYNEQFFGPGTRLTVL.

Turning to this clone: The junction does not match germline at one end; this may be a read error. The chain links TRBV6-4 to TRBJ2-1; 10 bases fit TRBD2. Germline V gene lookup returns CDR1 MRHNA and CDR2 SNTAGT. The CDR3 runs to 15 residues. The CDR3 sequence is CASSELAGVSNEQFF. The CDR3 DNA follows: TGTGCCAGCAGTGAGCTAGCGGGAGTTTCCAATGAGCAATTCTTC.

The gene calls are TRBV9 and TRBJ2-2, with TRBD2 matching 13 bases. The CDR3 is 19 residues long. V lost 3 bases to trimming and J lost 5 bases; unmatched junction nucleotides: 13. From germline, CDR1 is SGDLS and CDR2 YYNGEE. The CDR3 nucleotides are TGTGCCAGCAGCGCCCGAACTAGCGGGAGGGCCATAAGGACCGGGGAGCTGTTTTTT. This codes for CASSARTSGRAIRTGELFF.

Turning to this clone: Other DNA sequences in the sample encode the same CDR3. This chain uses TRBV10-1 with TRBJ2-1; no clear D. The germline V and J ends were trimmed by 0 bases and 5 bases, with 8 bases remaining between them. The CDR3 spans 14 residues. In germline, CDR1 is WNHNN, CDR2 SYGVQD (reference sequence). The CDR3 is CASSESGRNNEQFF. CDR3 DNA sequence: TGCGCCAGCAGTGAGTCTGGCCGAAACAATGAGCAGTTCTTC.

The rearrangement joins TRBV9 to TRBJ1-1; D remains ambiguous. CDR1 and CDR2 from the germline V gene are SGDLS and YYNGEE. V lost 2 bases, J lost 1 base, and 9 bases lay in between. There are 14 residues in the CDR3. The chain's CDR3 is CASSVDAPNTEAFF. CDR3 DNA: TGTGCCAGCAGCGTTGACGCACCGAACACTGAAGCTTTCTTT.

This clone has just one count. The V and J genes are TRBV5-1 and TRBJ2-3; D is undetermined. V was trimmed by 5 bases and J by 1 base, leaving 14 bases between them. Per the germline V gene, CDR1 is SGHRS and CDR2 is YFSETQ. CDR3 length equals 15 residues. This CDR3 reads CASRRVGGGTDTQYF. The CDR3 nucleotides are TGCGCCAGCAGAAGGGTCGGTGGGGGCACAGATACGCAGTATTTT.

The chain carries TRBV27 and TRBJ2-1; D may correspond to TRBD1 or TRBD2 (5 bases each). Trimming took off 0 bases at V and 14 bases at J, with 11 bases between the two ends. The germline CDR1 and CDR2 sequences are MNHEY and SMNVEV (reference sequence). This CDR3 has 12 amino acids. The CDR3 is CASSLSQRGEFF. DNA of the CDR3: TGTGCCAGCAGTTTATCGCAACGAGGGGAGTTCTTC.

This clone has only a few counts. V usage is TRBV25-1 and J usage is TRBJ1-1, with unresolved D. Germline CDR1 is MGHDK and CDR2 is SYGVNS. Trimming took 4 bases from V and 11 from J, leaving 5 bases between them. This CDR3 has 9 amino acids. The CDR3 region is CASSGGAFF. CDR3 DNA sequence: TGTGCCAGCAGTGGTGGTGCTTTCTTT.

The genes are TRBV7-2 and TRBJ2-7; 7 bases fit TRBD2. V lost 5 bases and J lost 5; bases outside the gene matches: 12. The CDR3 totals 15 residues. Germline V lookup: CDR1 SGHTA, CDR2 FQGNSA. The CDR3 region is CASSPKTSTSDEQYF. CDR3 bases: TGTGCCAGCAGCCCTAAGACTAGCACGAGCGACGAGCAGTACTTC.

V usage is TRBV9 and J usage is TRBJ1-1; the D is unclear. There are 16 residues in the CDR3. Trimming took off 0 bases at V and 1 base at J, with 13 bases between the two ends. The germline gives CDR1 SGDLS, CDR2 YYNGEE. CDR3 residues: CASSVGIGLGNTEAFF. The CDR3 DNA reads as TGTGCCAGCAGCGTAGGTATTGGGCTGGGGAACACTGAAGCTTTCTTT.

Regarding this clone: One end of the junction fails to match germline, which may point to a read error. This chain joins TRBV5-1 and TRBJ1-2; 7 bases agree with TRBD1. In germline, CDR1 is SGHRS, CDR2 YFSETQ. This CDR3 has 17 amino acids. The CDR3 reads CASSLADRASPSLVLVF. The CDR3 region has the DNA TGCGCCAGCAGCTTGGCCGACAGGGCGTCCCCATCCCTCGTATTGGTATTC. Filled out from reference TRBV5-1 and TRBJ1-2, the complete variable domain reads KAGVTQTPRYLIKTRGQQVTLSCSPISGHRSVSWYQQTPGQGLQFLFEYFSETQRNKGNFPGRFSGRQFSNSRSEMNVSTLELGDSALYLCASSLADRASPSLVLVFGSGTRLTVV.

This chain joins TRBV5-8 and TRBJ1-1; D is ambiguous. Germline V gene data show CDR1 as SGHTS and CDR2 as YDEGEE. Trimming removed 4 bases from V and 0 bases from J, with 13 bases in between. This CDR3 has 15 amino acids. CDR3 DNA sequence: TGTGCCAGCAGCGCCCCACGACGCTTGAACACTGAAGCTTTCTTT. Its protein product is CASSAPRRLNTEAFF.

The V gene is TRBV4-1, the J gene TRBJ1-3; D possibly corresponds to TRBD1 (6 bases). Germline V CDR1 and CDR2: MGHRA, YSYEKL. V gave up 8 bases and J gave up 4 bases, with 24 bases separating them. The CDR3 is 17 residues long. As DNA, the CDR3 is TGCGCCAGCCAACACCTAATGAGGGGGTCAGGCGGAAACACCATATATTTT. It is translated as CASQHLMRGSGGNTIYF.

This rearrangement joins TRBV5-1 to TRBJ2-7; D might be TRBD1 (5 bases). V shed 4 bases and J shed 3 bases, with 20 bases lying between them. The CDR3 spans 16 residues. Germline CDR1 SGHRS, CDR2 YFSETQ. The chain's CDR3 is CASSPPLKGANYEQYF. The CDR3 bases are TGCGCCAGCAGCCCCCCGCTAAAAGGGGCAAACTACGAGCAGTACTTC.

The chain carries TRBV14 and TRBJ1-1; the D gene is possibly TRBD1 (5 bases). Germline values: CDR1 SGHDN, CDR2 FVKESK. V was shortened by 2 bases and J by 6 bases, with 13 bases between the two germline ends. The CDR3 runs 14 residues. DNA of the CDR3: TGTGCCAGCAGCCAAAAGGGGCCCTATCCTGAAGCTTTCTTT. It is translated as CASSQKGPYPEAFF.

This chain uses TRBV6-1 with TRBJ1-2; D gene ambiguous. CDR3 length: 14 residues. Trimming stripped 2 bases from V and 0 bases from J, with 7 bases between. Germline CDR1 reads MNHNS; CDR2 reads SASEGT. The CDR3 bases are TGTGCCAGCAGTGAACAACAGACTAACTATGGCTACACCTTC. Its translation is CASSEQQTNYGYTF.

The gene calls are TRBV28 and TRBJ2-7; TRBD1 might be the D (5 bases). The V end was cut by 7 bases, the J end by 4 bases, with 17 bases between. The CDR3 totals 14 residues. CDR1 and CDR2 (germline): MDHEN, SYDVKM. DNA of the CDR3: TGTGCCAGCACCCCTGCAGGGCGAGCGTACGAGCAGTACTTC. Amino acid sequence: CASTPAGRAYEQYF. Full variable domain (missing parts from reference TRBV28 and TRBJ2-7): DVKVTQSSRYLVKRTGEKVFLECVQDMDHENMFWYRQDPGLGLRLIYFSYDVKMKEKGDIPEGYSVSREKKERFSLILESASTNQTSMYLCASTPAGRAYEQYFGPGTRLTVT.